The 26 T cell receptor beta chains in this list originate from one sample, sequenced in a study of blood T cell repertoires in COVID-19 (dated by TCRdb to the early 2020s). Library method: the immunoSEQ multiplex PCR assay. The clones in this table, taken by TCRdb from immuneACCESS, are in-frame only. Not every clone is retained; where verified, under half of the shortfall comes from an unresolved V gene, and the cause of the rest is unknown. A total of nearly 90,000 clones appear in this sample, 72% of them only once. The top ten hold over 13% of the sample. The sample consisted of peripheral blood. These receptors were obtained from a woman of 80 years or more with acute or convalescent COVID-19.

The chain has TRBV7-9 and TRBJ2-2; TRBD1 aligns across 8 bases. V was pared by 2 bases and J by 4 bases, with 6 bases of the junction left unmatched. Germline CDR1 SEHNR, CDR2 FQNEAQ (reference sequence). This CDR3 is 16 amino acids long. As DNA, the CDR3 is TGTGCCAGCAGCTTACCCCAGGGGGCGATCACCGGGGAGCTGTTTTTT. Translated: CASSLPQGAITGELFF.

The chain couples TRBV2 to TRBJ1-6, with D tentatively TRBD1 (6 bases). Germline CDR1 is SNHLY and CDR2 is FYNNEI. V shed 3 bases and J shed 6 bases, with 6 bases lying between them. CDR3 size: 13 residues. For the CDR3, the DNA is TGTGCCAGCAGTGAGGGGGCTAATTCACCCCTCCACTTT. This gives the protein CASSEGANSPLHF. The complete variable domain, with remaining parts taken from reference TRBV2 and TRBJ1-6, reads EPEVTQTPSHQVTQMGQEVILRCVPISNHLYFYWYRQILGQKVEFLVSFYNNEISEKSEIFDDQFSVERPDGSNFTLKIRSTKLEDSAMYFCASSEGANSPLHFGNGTRLTVT.

This chain links TRBV7-8 with TRBJ2-7; TRBD1 agrees at 7 bases. This CDR3 is 16 amino acids long. V gave up 5 bases and J gave up 7 bases; unmatched junction bases: 17. Per germline, CDR1 SGHVS and CDR2 FQNEAQ. The CDR3 DNA is TGTGCCAGCAGCAAAAGGGACAGACCCCTCTGGAGGGAGCAGTACTTC. It is translated as CASSKRDRPLWREQYF.

The CDR3 DNA reads TGTGCCAGCAGCCCTGGCCAGGGTGGTGGCTACACCTTC. Residues: CASSPGQGGGYTF. This chain connects TRBV12-3 or TRBV12-4 to TRBJ1-2, with D perhaps TRBD1 (5 bases). V was cut by 6 bases and J by 7 bases, with 15 bases left in between. The CDR3 runs to 13 residues.

The chain employs TRBV28 and TRBJ2-1; D gene unclear. The CDR3 consists of 12 residues. The V and J ends lost 2 bases and 5 bases respectively, with 4 bases between them. CDR1 is MDHEN and CDR2 is SYDVKM in the germline V gene. CDR3 nucleotide sequence: TGTGCCAGCAGTTTACTAAACAATGAGCAGTTCTTC. It codes for CASSLLNNEQFF.

This rearrangement joins TRBV30 to TRBJ1-2, with D possibly being TRBD1 (5 bases). Germline V CDR1 and CDR2: GTSNPN, SVGIG (reference sequence). CDR3 size: 15 residues. V was pared by 0 bases and J by 2 bases, with 13 bases between. CDR3 in DNA: TGTGCCTGGAGTGTACGGCGACAGTTGAACTATGGCTACACCTTC. It specifies CAWSVRRQLNYGYTF.

In DNA form, the CDR3 reads TGTGCCATCAGTGGGCCGGGACAGGGGATCTCTGGGGCCAACGTCCTGACTTTC. Translating gives CAISGPGQGISGANVLTF. The chain combines TRBV10-3 with TRBJ2-6; 10 positions match TRBD1. V shed 4 bases and J 0 bases; nucleotides not matched to a gene: 6. The CDR3 covers 18 residues. The germline gives CDR1 ENHRY, CDR2 SYGVKD.

The J gene is TRBJ1-4, the V gene TRBV4-3; a possible D gene is TRBD1 (6 bases). There are 21 residues in the CDR3. Germline-derived CDR1 and CDR2 are LGHNA and YSLEER. V gave up 1 base and J gave up 8 bases, with 32 bases separating them. As DNA, the CDR3 is TGCGCCAGCAGCCAAGGCCCCTGGGGCACAGGGCTTCAAGGGCGTGAGGAAAAACTGTTTTTT. Translation: CASSQGPWGTGLQGREEKLFF.

This chain links TRBV5-6 with TRBJ2-7; D remains unclear. Germline CDR1 is SGHDT and CDR2 is YYEEEE. CDR3 length: 15 residues. The V and J ends lost 1 base and 0 bases respectively, with 11 bases between them. The CDR3 DNA reads TGTGCCAGCAGCTTGAGCTACAGCATCTCCTACGAGCAGTACTTC. Protein: CASSLSYSISYEQYF.

The chain links TRBV19 to TRBJ1-1; 7 bases match TRBD1. Germline loops: CDR1 LNHDA, CDR2 SQIVND (reference sequence). The CDR3 has 15 amino acids. V trimming: 5 bases; J trimming: 0 bases; junction bases outside the gene matches: 6. CDR3 coding DNA: TGTGCCAGTAGTCCGCGAGGACAGGTGAACACTGAAGCTTTCTTT. It yields the protein CASSPRGQVNTEAFF. Drawing the rest from reference TRBV19 and TRBJ1-1, the complete variable domain is DGGITQSPKYLFRKEGQNVTLSCEQNLNHDAMYWYRQDPGQGLRLIYYSQIVNDFQKGDIAEGYSVSREKKESFPLTVTSAQKNPTAFYLCASSPRGQVNTEAFFGQGTRLTVV.

The V gene is TRBV12-3 or TRBV12-4, the J gene TRBJ2-1; D unclear. There are 12 residues in the CDR3. V lost 2 bases and J 13 bases, leaving 12 bases between the germline ends. CDR3 coding DNA: TGTGCCAGCAGTTTATTGCAAGAGTTTCAGTTCTTC. Its translation is CASSLLQEFQFF.

The gene calls are TRBV10-2 and TRBJ1-4, with D uncertain. This CDR3 is 13 amino acids long. Trimming cost V 8 bases and J 8 bases, with 15 bases left between them. The germline gives CDR1 WSHSY, CDR2 SAAADI. Here the CDR3 DNA reads TGCGCCAGCTCGACGGAGGAAGTAGAAAAACTGTTTTTT. Protein sequence: CASSTEEVEKLFF.

This chain connects TRBV10-3 to TRBJ1-2; 10 bases are a match to TRBD1. The CDR3 runs to 14 residues. The V and J ends lost 7 bases and 6 bases, in that order; junction bases with no gene match: 8. Germline values: CDR1 ENHRY, CDR2 SYGVKD. The CDR3 is CAINRGDRGNGYTF. CDR3 nucleotides: TGTGCCATCAACCGGGGGGACAGGGGAAATGGCTACACCTTC.

This chain links TRBV6-4 with TRBJ1-5; no firm D call. CDR3 length equals 16 residues. Germline assignment: CDR1 MRHNA and CDR2 SNTAGT. V was pared by 0 bases and J by 2 bases, with 11 bases between. The CDR3 loop is CASSDSNSLGNQPQHF. The DNA for the CDR3 is TGTGCCAGCAGTGACTCGAACAGCTTGGGCAATCAGCCCCAGCATTTT.

V is TRBV5-1 and J is TRBJ1-1; 8 nucleotides align to TRBD1. The CDR3 is 14 amino acids. V dropped 6 bases and J dropped 4; count of bases not matched to a gene: 8. Germline assignment: CDR1 SGHRS and CDR2 YFSETQ. In DNA, the CDR3 is TGCGCCAGCACCAACAGGGGGGCGAGCACTGAAGCTTTCTTT. As protein: CASTNRGASTEAFF.

V usage is TRBV6-2 or TRBV6-3 and J usage is TRBJ1-1, with 9 bases aligning to TRBD1. CDR3 length equals 13 residues. With 6 bases clipped from V and 11 bases from J, the junction kept 10 bases outside the gene matches. The germline CDR1 and CDR2 sequences are MNHEY and SVGEGT. CDR3 amino acids: CASSKFRDRDAFF. For the CDR3, the DNA is TGTGCCAGCAGCAAGTTCCGGGACAGGGACGCTTTCTTT.

The V and J genes are TRBV10-2 and TRBJ1-2, with D perhaps TRBD1 (5 bases). The CDR3 covers 12 residues. CDR1 is WSHSY, CDR2 SAAADI, per germline. Trimming cost V 6 bases and J 1 base, with 6 bases left between them. The CDR3 region is CASRGGNYGYTF. CDR3 coding DNA: TGCGCCAGCAGGGGGGGTAACTATGGCTACACCTTC.

The chain joins TRBV6-2 or TRBV6-3 to TRBJ1-5; the D is unclear. The CDR3 is made up of 14 amino acids. Trimming left V 6 bases short and J 9 bases short, with 18 bases between. Germline-derived CDR1 and CDR2 are MNHEY and SVGEGT. The CDR3: CASSNTRGETPQHF. The CDR3 nucleotides are TGTGCCAGCAGCAACACGAGAGGAGAGACGCCCCAGCATTTT.

The chain has TRBV23-1 and TRBJ1-3, with TRBD1 matching over 7 bases. TRBV23-1 is recorded as an ORF, its role being uncertain. Losses at the gene ends were 2 bases for V and 0 bases for J; bases not matched to a gene: 10. The CDR3 runs 18 residues. The CDR3 region is CASSQSPTGTSSGNTIYF. CDR3 bases: TGCGCCAGCAGTCAAAGCCCGACAGGGACAAGCTCTGGAAACACCATATATTTT.

The J gene is TRBJ2-1, the V gene TRBV7-9; the match to TRBD1 covers 7 bases. The ends lost 1 base at V and 2 bases at J; junction bases unmatched: 2. Germline V CDR1 and CDR2: SEHNR, FQNEAQ (reference sequence). The CDR3 runs 15 residues. The CDR3 loop reads CASSLGGQAYNEQFF. For the CDR3, the DNA is TGTGCCAGCAGCTTAGGCGGACAGGCCTACAATGAGCAGTTCTTC.

Concerning this clone: The junction does not match germline at one end; this may be a read error. The CDR3 is CASSLRDKQYF. CDR3 in DNA: TGTGCCAGCAGCTTGCGAGATAAGCAGTATTTT. J is TRBJ2-3 and V is TRBV5-4; no definite D call. This CDR3 has 11 amino acids. Germline V gives CDR1 SGHNT, CDR2 YYREEE (reference sequence).

The chain combines TRBV5-1 with TRBJ1-3; the D gene is possibly TRBD1 (6 bases). Germline V gene data show CDR1 as SGHRS and CDR2 as YFSETQ. The V and J ends lost 4 bases and 1 base respectively, with 12 bases between them. This CDR3 comprises 15 residues. The CDR3 bases are TGCGCCAGCAGCATAACGACAGGTTCTGGAAACACCATATATTTT. It encodes CASSITTGSGNTIYF.

The sample holds a few counts of this clone. The chain employs TRBV9 and TRBJ2-1; the match to TRBD1 covers 7 bases. This CDR3 contains 18 residues. Per the germline V gene, CDR1 is SGDLS and CDR2 is YYNGEE. The J segment lost 8 bases and the V segment lost 3 bases, leaving 20 bases of the junction unmatched. The CDR3 DNA sequence: TGTGCCAGCAGCGGACGAACCGGGACAGAGGATTTTCGGGATGAGCAGTTCTTC. It encodes CASSGRTGTEDFRDEQFF.

This clone was seen a few times. The chain couples TRBV6-2 or TRBV6-3 to TRBJ2-3, with TRBD2 identical over 9 bases. There are 17 residues in the CDR3. The trim removed 1 base at V and 5 bases at J, leaving 10 bases unmatched. The germline V gene encodes CDR1 MNHEY and CDR2 SVGEGT. The CDR3, as DNA: TGTGCCAGCAGTTACTACCTTGGCGGGGGGGCCAGAGATACGCAGTATTTT. This gives the protein CASSYYLGGGARDTQYF.

The chain combines TRBV11-3 with TRBJ2-3; TRBD2 agrees at 8 bases. Per germline, CDR1 SGHNT and CDR2 YENEEA. The CDR3 runs to 15 residues. V shed 4 bases, J shed 3 bases, and the junction held 6 bases outside the gene matches. DNA for the CDR3: TGTGCCAGCAGCTCCACCCGGGGGGGAACAGATACGCAGTATTTT. Its translation is CASSSTRGGTDTQYF.

The rearrangement uses TRBV19 and TRBJ2-1; 8 positions match TRBD1. Germline values: CDR1 LNHDA, CDR2 SQIVND (reference sequence). The CDR3 loop spans 15 amino acids. V shed 6 bases and J 8 bases; nucleotides not matched to a gene: 12. The CDR3 loop reads CASRDRRTGFDEQFF. In nucleotides, the CDR3 is TGTGCCAGTAGGGACCGGAGGACAGGGTTTGATGAGCAGTTCTTC.